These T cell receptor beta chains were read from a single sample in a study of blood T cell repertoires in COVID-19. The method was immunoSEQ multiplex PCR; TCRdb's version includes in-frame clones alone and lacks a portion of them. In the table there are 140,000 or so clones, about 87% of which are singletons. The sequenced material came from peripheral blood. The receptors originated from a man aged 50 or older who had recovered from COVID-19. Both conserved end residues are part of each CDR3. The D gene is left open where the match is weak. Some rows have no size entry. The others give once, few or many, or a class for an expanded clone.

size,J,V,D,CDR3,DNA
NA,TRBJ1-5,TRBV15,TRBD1,CATSRDPARTGIYNQPQHF,TGTGCCACCAGCAGAGATCCTGCCCGGACAGGGATATACAATCAGCCCCAGCATTTT
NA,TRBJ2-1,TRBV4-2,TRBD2,CASRPLGGGLAGPNNEQFF,TGTGCCAGCCGACCACTTGGGGGGGGACTAGCGGGGCCAAACAATGAGCAGTTCTTC
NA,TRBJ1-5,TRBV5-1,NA,CASSLYGDQPQHF,TGCGCCAGCAGCTTGTACGGAGATCAGCCCCAGCATTTT
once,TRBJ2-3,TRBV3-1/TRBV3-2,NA,CASSHNRVRGIDTQYF,TGTGCCAGCAGCCATAACAGGGTTAGGGGTATAGATACGCAGTATTTT
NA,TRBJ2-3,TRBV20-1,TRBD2,CSASGLEGANTQYF,TGCAGTGCTAGTGGACTAGAAGGGGCCAATACGCAGTATTTT
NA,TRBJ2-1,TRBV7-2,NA,CASSFTGLNEQFF,TGTGCCAGCAGCTTCACAGGGCTGAATGAGCAGTTCTTC
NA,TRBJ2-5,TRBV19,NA,CASTGREETQYF,TGTGCCAGTACAGGCAGGGAAGAGACCCAGTACTTC
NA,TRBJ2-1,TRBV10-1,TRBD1,CASSTGTGNNNEQFF,TGCGCCAGCAGTACCGGGACAGGGAACAACAATGAGCAGTTCTTC
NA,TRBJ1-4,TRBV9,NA,CASSAHQMGDEKLFF,TGTGCCAGCAGCGCCCACCAAATGGGAGATGAAAAACTGTTTTTT
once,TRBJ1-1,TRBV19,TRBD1,CASSSRDRRGEAFF,TGTGCCAGTAGTTCTCGGGACAGGAGGGGTGAAGCTTTCTTT
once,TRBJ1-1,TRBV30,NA,CAWSRNRVAEAFF,TGTGCCTGGAGCCGAAACAGGGTCGCTGAAGCTTTCTTT
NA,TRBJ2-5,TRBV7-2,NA,CASSLEREPETQYF,TGTGCCAGCAGCTTAGAGAGGGAACCAGAGACCCAGTACTTC
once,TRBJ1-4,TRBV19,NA,CASSIVDNEKLFF,TGTGCCAGTAGTATAGTAGACAACGAAAAACTGTTTTTT
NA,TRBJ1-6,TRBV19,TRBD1,CASSSQDRGNSPLHF,TGTGCCAGTAGTTCCCAGGACAGGGGAAATTCACCCCTCCACTTT
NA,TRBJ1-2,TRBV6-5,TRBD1,CASSQTRDSYGYTF,TGTGCCAGCAGTCAGACCCGGGACAGCTATGGCTACACCTTC
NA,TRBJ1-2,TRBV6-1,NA,CASSELGDYGYTF,TGTGCCAGCAGTGAATTAGGGGATTATGGCTACACCTTC
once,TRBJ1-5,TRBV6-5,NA,CAIGPMGQGQQPQHF,TGTGCCATTGGCCCCATGGGGCAGGGCCAACAGCCCCAGCATTTT
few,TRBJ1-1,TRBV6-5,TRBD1,CASSYRGQGLNTEAFF,TGTGCCAGCAGTTACAGGGGACAGGGGCTGAACACTGAAGCTTTCTTT
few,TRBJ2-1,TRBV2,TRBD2,CASRLLAGGSEFF,TGTGCCAGCAGACTCCTAGCGGGGGGGTCTGAGTTCTTC
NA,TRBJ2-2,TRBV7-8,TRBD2,CASSTTGGQTGELFF,TGTGCCAGCAGCACAACGGGGGGGCAGACCGGGGAGCTGTTTTTT
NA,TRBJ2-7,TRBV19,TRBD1,CASSMTGGYEQYF,TGTGCCAGTAGTATGACAGGGGGGTACGAGCAGTACTTC
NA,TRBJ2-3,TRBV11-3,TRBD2,CASSLGSGGAGDTQYF,TGTGCCAGCAGCTTAGGTAGCGGGGGGGCCGGAGATACGCAGTATTTT
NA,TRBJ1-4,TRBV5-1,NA,CASSLRPGEREKLFF,TGCGCCAGCAGCCTAAGACCCGGGGAAAGGGAAAAACTGTTTTTT
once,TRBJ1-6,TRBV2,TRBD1,CASSLDRDNSPLHF,TGTGCCAGCAGCCTCGACAGGGACAATTCACCCCTCCACTTT
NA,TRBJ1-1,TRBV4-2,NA,CASSQEGWQGEAFF,TGTGCCAGCAGCCAAGAAGGGTGGCAGGGTGAAGCTTTCTTT
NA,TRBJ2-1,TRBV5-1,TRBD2,CASSDRLAGNEQFF,TGCGCCAGCAGCGACCGACTAGCGGGGAATGAGCAGTTCTTC
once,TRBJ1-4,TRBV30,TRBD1,CAWNRGDEKLFF,TGTGCCTGGAACAGGGGAGACGAAAAACTGTTTTTT
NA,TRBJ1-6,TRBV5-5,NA,CASSPTILGNSYNSPLHF,TGTGCCAGCAGCCCCACAATATTGGGCAACTCCTATAATTCACCCCTCCACTTT
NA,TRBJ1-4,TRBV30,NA,CAWNGEEGEKLFF,TGTGCCTGGAACGGGGAGGAGGGTGAAAAACTGTTTTTT
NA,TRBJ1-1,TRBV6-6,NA,CASKRTWNTEAFF,TGTGCCAGCAAGCGGACTTGGAACACTGAAGCTTTCTTT
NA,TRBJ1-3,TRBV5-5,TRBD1,CASSLEGGPGNTIYF,TGTGCCAGCAGCTTGGAAGGGGGCCCCGGAAACACCATATATTTT
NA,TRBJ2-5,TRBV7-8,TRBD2,CASSRVGAGAETQYF,TGTGCCAGCAGCCGAGTTGGAGCGGGGGCTGAGACCCAGTACTTC
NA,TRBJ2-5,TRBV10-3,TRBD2,CAISWTSGGPETQYF,TGTGCCATCAGCTGGACTAGCGGGGGTCCGGAGACCCAGTACTTC